This TCR beta chain appears in the sequencing data of a study of shared clonotypes between healthy human individuals (dated by TCRdb to the early 2020s). Background for the entire study: The cohort comprised two women and a few men aged 18 to 49 years. Per donor, three plates each were used for CD4 naive and CD4 memory, two for CD8 naive, and one for CD8 memory. To estimate repertoire size and how much clonotypes are shared between individuals, the study performed deep sequencing of blood TCR repertoires from five healthy adults. To increase sequencing depth and limit assay-specific biases, TCR repertoire library preparation and sequencing were carried out by different laboratories using diverse techniques. Leukapheresis yielded between about 0.8 and 9.5 billion PBMCs per donor.

The paper as a whole reports these results and caveats: Naive subsets generally had larger estimated clonotype richness than memory subsets did. About 5% of naive CD4, 3.5% of naive CD8, approximately 2.2% of memory CD4, and more than 0.35% of memory CD8 clonotypes were shared across several donors. Higher generation probabilities were observed for clonotypes shared by all four sorted-subset donors than for non-shared clonotypes. Based on pairwise subsampling, the degree of clonotype sharing among donors was expected to be affected by sequencing depth. Sampling was restricted to blood, and TCR repertoires in tissues likely differ from the TCR repertoires found in blood. Rarefaction of sorted-subset datasets indicated incomplete sequencing despite the large sequencing depth. Because the study included a small number of donors, the genetic and exposure-history diversity represented was limited.

Healthy HIV-negative adults with no recently reported acute infections or vaccinations were included as donors. Every donor was a Caucasian adult residing in Nashville, Tennessee, USA. CD4+ T cells were enriched by magnetic negative selection, after which naive cells were positively selected on CD45RA and the negative fraction was taken as the memory subset. After blood collection by leukapheresis, PBMCs were isolated using Ficoll-Histopaque density gradient centrifugation and then cryopreserved in the vapor phase of liquid nitrogen. Analytical flow cytometry was used to check the purity and quantity of every magnetically sorted T cell population. Genomic DNA was isolated from each sorted fraction and quantified by UV absorbance on a Nanodrop 2000c. TCR CDR3 regions were amplified from genomic DNA by multiplex PCR using the deep immunoSEQ assay. Extracted genomic DNA from each cell subset was distributed evenly across all wells of several immunoSEQ 96-well plates, and each plate was treated as a replicate. For sorted subsets, each replicate PCR was loaded with about 0.2 ug genomic DNA, equivalent to 25,000 to 35,000 T cell genomes. Purified libraries were measured with a Qubit 3.0 fluorometer, size-checked on a Bioanalyzer 2100, and measured again with the KAPA Library Quantification kit. Every immunoSEQ 96-well plate was sequenced on a separate single-read 150-cycle Illumina NextSeq 550 flow cell. In the paper's pipeline: Because only junctional sequences without quality scores were contained in the immunoSEQ output, filtering matching that applied to full-length reads could not be performed. Sequences were annotated with PyIR, a Python wrapper for IgBLAST v1.9, and V/J genes and CDR3 were assigned using IMGT germline references. Reads with weak V/J assignments (E-value above 1e-6), missing CDR3, stop codons, out-of-frame junctions, or ambiguous translated residues were removed. V3J clonotypes were defined as sequences sharing an identical inferred V gene, J gene, and CDR3 amino acid sequence. The percentage overlap between two repertoires was calculated by dividing the number of shared unique clonotypes by the size of the smaller repertoire. Three approaches were used to assess repertoire richness: RTK rarefaction, the Chao1 estimator, and Recon v2.1 estimates of unobserved clonotypes. Generation probabilities were computed with OLGA for all TCRbeta clonotypes obtained by the gDNA method from four donors. Sourced from immuneACCESS, this table was stored by TCRdb with only in-frame sequences that have V and J called. A share of the clones is absent; for the studies checked, an unresolved V gene accounts for under half, and the remainder has no known explanation. V and J calls and clone size follow that table, whereas D and trimming were derived from the DNA. In this sample the table shows 300,000 to 400,000 clones, about 74% of which occur a single time. 10% of the sample comes from the top ten.

Deletion took 5 bases off V and 5 bases off J, with a span of 13 bases between the germline ends. The CDR3 runs 14 amino acids, cysteine and phenylalanine included. Only the CDR3 DNA is retained, 42 bases long and in frame from the first base. CDR1 and CDR2 were assigned from the germline V gene as MNHNS and SASEGT. Comments on this clone: Its antigen target is currently unknown. No base quality information exists; no much larger clone differs at one position.

This receptor was identified in a man under 40 in good health. This chain joins TRBV6-1 to TRBJ2-1, with no confident D gene call. The sample comprised memory CD4+ T cells sorted from blood. Per the publication, the cell subset or site label means: CD45RA-negative fraction. The bases are TGTGCCAGCAGTTTACGTGGACGGAACAATGAGCAGTTCTTC. Translated, this gives CASSLRGRNNEQFF.